The clone carrying this T cell receptor beta chain occurred once. Germline loops: CDR1 MGHRA, CDR2 YSYEKL. CDR3 length: 16 amino acids. With 4 bases clipped from V and 7 bases from J, the junction kept 9 bases outside the gene matches. The entry originates in a study of technical replicates of blood from a handful of donors. Using immunoSEQ multiplex PCR, the repertoire was profiled, and TCRdb retains in-frame clones only, with some absent. The sample has 55,000 to 80,000 clones; approximately 96% are singletons. The source of this sequence is a human donor in good health. Specimen: T cells isolated from PBMCs. This sequence joins TRBV4-1 and TRBJ2-1, with 11 bases fitting TRBD2. CDR3 DNA sequence: TGCGCCAGCAGCCTCTCCGGGACTAGCGGTTGGAATGAGCAGTTCTTC. Translation: CASSLSGTSGWNEQFF.